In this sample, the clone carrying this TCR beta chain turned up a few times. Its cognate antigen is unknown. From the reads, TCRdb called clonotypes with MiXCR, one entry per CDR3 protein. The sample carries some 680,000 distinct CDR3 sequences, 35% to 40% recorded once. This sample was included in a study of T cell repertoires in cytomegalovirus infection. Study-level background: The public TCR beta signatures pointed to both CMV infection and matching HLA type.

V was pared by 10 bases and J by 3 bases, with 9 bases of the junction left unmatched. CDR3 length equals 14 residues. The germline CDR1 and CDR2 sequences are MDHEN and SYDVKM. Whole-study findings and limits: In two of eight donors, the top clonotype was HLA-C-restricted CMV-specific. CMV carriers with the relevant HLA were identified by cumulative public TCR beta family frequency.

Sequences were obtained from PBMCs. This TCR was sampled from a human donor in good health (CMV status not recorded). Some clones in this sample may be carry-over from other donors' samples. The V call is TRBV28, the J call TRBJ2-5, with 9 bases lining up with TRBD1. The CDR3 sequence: CATGQGLMEETQYF. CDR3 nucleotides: TGTGCCACAGGACAGGGGCTCATGGAAGAGACCCAGTACTTC.